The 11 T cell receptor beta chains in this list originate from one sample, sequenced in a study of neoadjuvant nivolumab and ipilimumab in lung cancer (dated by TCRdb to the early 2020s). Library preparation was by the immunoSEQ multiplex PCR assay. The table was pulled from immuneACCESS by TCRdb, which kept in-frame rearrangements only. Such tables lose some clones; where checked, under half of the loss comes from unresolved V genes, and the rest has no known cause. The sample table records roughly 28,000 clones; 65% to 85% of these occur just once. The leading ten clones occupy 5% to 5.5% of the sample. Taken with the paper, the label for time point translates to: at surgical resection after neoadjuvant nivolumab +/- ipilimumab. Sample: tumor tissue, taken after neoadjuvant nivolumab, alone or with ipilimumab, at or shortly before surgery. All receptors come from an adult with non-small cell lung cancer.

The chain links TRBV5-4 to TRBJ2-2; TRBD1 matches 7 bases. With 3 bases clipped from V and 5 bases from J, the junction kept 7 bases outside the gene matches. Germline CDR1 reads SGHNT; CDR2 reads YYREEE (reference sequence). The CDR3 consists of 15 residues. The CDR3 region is CASSWDRGRTGELFF. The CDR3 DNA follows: TGTGCCAGCAGCTGGGACAGAGGGAGAACCGGGGAGCTGTTTTTT.

CDR3 in amino acids: CASTEQGLYNEQFF. CDR3 nucleotide sequence: TGTGCCAGCACCGAACAGGGACTCTACAATGAGCAGTTCTTC. The V and J genes are TRBV7-9 and TRBJ2-1; D possibly uses TRBD1 or TRBD2 (6 bases each). The length of the CDR3 is 14 residues. V lost 7 bases to trimming and J lost 3 bases, with 13 bases between them. Germline V gives CDR1 SEHNR, CDR2 FQNEAQ (reference sequence).

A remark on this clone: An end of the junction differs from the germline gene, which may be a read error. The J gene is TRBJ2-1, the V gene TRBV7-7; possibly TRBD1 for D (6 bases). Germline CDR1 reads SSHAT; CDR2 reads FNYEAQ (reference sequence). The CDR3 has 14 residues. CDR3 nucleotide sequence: TGTGCTAGCAGCTCAGGGGCCTGGAACAATGAGCAGTTCTTC. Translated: CASSSGAWNNEQFF.

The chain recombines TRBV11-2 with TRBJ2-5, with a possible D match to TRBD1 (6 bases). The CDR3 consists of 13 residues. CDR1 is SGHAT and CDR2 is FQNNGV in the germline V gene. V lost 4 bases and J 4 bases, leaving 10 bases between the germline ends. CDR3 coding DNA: TGTGCCAGCAGCTCAGGGGATTTAGAGACCCAGTACTTC. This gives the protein CASSSGDLETQYF.

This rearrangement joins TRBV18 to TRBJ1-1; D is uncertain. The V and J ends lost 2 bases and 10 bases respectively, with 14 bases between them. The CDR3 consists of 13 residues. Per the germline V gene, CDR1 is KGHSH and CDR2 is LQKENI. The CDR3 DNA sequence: TGTGCCAGCTCACCAAACGATCCGGAGGGAGCTTTCTTT. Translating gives CASSPNDPEGAFF.

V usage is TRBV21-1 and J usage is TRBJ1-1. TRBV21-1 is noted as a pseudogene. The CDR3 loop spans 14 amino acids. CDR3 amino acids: CASSSRDGNTEAFF. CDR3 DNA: TGTGCCAGCAGCTCAAGGGACGGGAACACTGAAGCTTTCTTT.

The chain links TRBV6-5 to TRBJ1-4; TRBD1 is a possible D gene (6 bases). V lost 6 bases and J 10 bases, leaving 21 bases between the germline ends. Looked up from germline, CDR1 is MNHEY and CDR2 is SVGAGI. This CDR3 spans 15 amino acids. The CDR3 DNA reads TGTGCCAGCAGGTTTGAGGGCAGGGGAAACGGAAAACTGTTTTTT. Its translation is CASRFEGRGNGKLFF.

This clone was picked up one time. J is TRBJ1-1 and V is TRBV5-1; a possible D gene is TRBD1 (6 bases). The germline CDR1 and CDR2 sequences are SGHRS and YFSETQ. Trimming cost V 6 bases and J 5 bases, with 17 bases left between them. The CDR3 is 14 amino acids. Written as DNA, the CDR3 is TGCGCCAGCAAGGGGGGGCAGGAGGGGACTGAAGCTTTCTTT. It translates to CASKGGQEGTEAFF.

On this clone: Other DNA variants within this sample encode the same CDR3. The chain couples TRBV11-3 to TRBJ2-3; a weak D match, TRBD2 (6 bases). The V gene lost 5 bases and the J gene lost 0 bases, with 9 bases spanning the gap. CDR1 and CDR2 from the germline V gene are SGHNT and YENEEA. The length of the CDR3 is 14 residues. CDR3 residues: CASSLTSSTDTQYF. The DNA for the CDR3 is TGTGCCAGCAGCCTCACTAGCAGCACAGATACGCAGTATTTT.

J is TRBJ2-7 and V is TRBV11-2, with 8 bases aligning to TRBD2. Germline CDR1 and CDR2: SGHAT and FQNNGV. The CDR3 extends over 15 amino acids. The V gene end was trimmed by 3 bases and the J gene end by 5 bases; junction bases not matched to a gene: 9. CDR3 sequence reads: CASSFSGGAGNEQYF. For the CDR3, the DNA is TGTGCCAGCAGCTTCTCCGGGGGGGCCGGGAACGAGCAGTACTTC.

For the CDR3, the DNA is TGTGCCAGCAGCGGACAGGGGATCAAAAACATTCAGTACTTC. It translates to CASSGQGIKNIQYF. The gene calls are TRBV5-6 and TRBJ2-4; TRBD1 matches at 9 bases. V lost 4 bases to trimming and J lost 3 bases; unmatched junction nucleotides: 2. Germline loops: CDR1 SGHDT, CDR2 YYEEEE. The CDR3 has 14 residues.